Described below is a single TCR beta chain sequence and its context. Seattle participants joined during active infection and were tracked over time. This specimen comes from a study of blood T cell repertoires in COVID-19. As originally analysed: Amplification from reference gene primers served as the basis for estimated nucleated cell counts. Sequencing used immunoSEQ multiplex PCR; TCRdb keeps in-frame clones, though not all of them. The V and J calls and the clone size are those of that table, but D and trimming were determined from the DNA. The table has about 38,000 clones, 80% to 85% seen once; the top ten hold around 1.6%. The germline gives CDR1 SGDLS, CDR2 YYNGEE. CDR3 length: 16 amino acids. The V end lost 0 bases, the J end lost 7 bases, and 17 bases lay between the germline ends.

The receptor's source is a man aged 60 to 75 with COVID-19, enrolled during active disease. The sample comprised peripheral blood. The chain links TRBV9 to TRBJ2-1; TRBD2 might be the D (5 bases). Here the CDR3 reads CASSVGGRRRGNEQFF. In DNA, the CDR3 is TGTGCCAGCAGCGTAGGAGGGAGAAGGAGAGGGAATGAGCAGTTCTTC.